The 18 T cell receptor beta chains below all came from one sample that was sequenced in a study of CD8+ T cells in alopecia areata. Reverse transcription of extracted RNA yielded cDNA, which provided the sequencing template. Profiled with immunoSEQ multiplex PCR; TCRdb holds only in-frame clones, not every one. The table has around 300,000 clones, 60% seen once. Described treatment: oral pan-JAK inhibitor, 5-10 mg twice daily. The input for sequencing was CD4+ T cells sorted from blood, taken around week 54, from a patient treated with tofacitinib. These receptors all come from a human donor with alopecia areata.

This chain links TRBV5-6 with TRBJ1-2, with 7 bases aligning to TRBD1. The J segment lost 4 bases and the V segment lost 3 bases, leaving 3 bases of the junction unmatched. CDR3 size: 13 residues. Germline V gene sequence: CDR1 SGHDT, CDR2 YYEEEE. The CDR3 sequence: CASSSTGPYGYTF. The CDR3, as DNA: TGTGCCAGCAGCTCGACAGGGCCCTATGGCTACACCTTC.

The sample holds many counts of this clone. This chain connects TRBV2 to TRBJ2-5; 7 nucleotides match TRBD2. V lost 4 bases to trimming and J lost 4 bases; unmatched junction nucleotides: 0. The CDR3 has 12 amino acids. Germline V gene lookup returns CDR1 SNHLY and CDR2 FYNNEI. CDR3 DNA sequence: TGTGCCAGCAGTGGACTAGCAGAGACCCAGTACTTC. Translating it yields CASSGLAETQYF.

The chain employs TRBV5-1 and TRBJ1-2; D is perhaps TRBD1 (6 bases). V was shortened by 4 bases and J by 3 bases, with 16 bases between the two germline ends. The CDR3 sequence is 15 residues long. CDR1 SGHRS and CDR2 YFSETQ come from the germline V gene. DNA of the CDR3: TGCGCCAGCAGCCCAAGATACAGGGCGGACTATGGCTACACCTTC. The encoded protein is CASSPRYRADYGYTF. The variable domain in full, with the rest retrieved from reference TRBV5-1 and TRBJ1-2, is KAGVTQTPRYLIKTRGQQVTLSCSPISGHRSVSWYQQTPGQGLQFLFEYFSETQRNKGNFPGRFSGRQFSNSRSEMNVSTLELGDSALYLCASSPRYRADYGYTFGSGTRLTVV.

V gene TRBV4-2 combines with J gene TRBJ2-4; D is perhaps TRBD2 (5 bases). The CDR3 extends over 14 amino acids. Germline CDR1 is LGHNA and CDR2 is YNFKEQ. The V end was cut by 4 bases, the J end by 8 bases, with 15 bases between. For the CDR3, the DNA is TGTGCCAGCAGCCCTACTCTTGAGGGCCACATTCAGTACTTC. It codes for CASSPTLEGHIQYF.

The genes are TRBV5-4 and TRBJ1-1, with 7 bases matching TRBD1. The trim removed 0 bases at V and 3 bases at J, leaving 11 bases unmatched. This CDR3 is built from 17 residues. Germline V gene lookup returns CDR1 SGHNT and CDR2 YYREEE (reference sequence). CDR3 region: CASSLGPGGRAYTEAFF. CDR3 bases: TGTGCCAGCAGCTTGGGTCCAGGGGGGCGAGCGTACACTGAAGCTTTCTTT. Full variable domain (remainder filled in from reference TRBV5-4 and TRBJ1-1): ETGVTQSPTHLIKTRGQQVTLRCSSQSGHNTVSWYQQALGQGPQFIFQYYREEENGRGNFPPRFSGLQFPNYSSELNVNALELDDSALYLCASSLGPGGRAYTEAFFGQGTRLTVV.

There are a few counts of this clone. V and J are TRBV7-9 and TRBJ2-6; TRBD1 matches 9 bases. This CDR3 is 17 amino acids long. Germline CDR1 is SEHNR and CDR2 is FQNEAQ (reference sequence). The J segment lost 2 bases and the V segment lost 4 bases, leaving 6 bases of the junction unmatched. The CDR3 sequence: CASSSPGQGAGANVLTF. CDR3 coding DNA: TGTGCCAGCAGCTCGCCGGGACAGGGAGCTGGGGCCAACGTCCTGACTTTC.

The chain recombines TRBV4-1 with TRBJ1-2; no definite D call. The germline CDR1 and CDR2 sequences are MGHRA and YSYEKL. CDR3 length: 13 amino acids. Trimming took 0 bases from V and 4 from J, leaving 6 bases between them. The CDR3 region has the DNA TGCGCCAGCAGCCAAGAACTATCCTATGGCTACACCTTC. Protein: CASSQELSYGYTF.

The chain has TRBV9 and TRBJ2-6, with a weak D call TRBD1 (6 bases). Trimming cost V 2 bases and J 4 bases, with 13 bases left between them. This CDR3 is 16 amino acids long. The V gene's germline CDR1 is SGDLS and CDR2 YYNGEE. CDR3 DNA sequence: TGTGCCAGCAGCGTGGACAGAGCGACCGGGGCCAACGTCCTGACTTTC. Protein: CASSVDRATGANVLTF.

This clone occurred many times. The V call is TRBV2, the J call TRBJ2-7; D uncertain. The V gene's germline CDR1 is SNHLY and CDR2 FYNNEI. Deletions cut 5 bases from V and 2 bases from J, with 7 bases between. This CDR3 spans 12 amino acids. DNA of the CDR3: TGTGCCAGCAGTCCAAACCCCTACGAGCAGTACTTC. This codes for CASSPNPYEQYF. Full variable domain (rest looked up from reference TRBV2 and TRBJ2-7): EPEVTQTPSHQVTQMGQEVILRCVPISNHLYFYWYRQILGQKVEFLVSFYNNEISEKSEIFDDQFSVERPDGSNFTLKIRSTKLEDSAMYFCASSPNPYEQYFGPGTRLTVT.

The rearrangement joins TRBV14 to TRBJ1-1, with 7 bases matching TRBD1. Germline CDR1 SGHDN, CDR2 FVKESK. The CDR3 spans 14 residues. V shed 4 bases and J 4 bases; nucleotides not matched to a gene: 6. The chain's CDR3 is CASSLHQGGTEAFF. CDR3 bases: TGTGCCAGCAGCCTCCACCAGGGGGGCACTGAAGCTTTCTTT.

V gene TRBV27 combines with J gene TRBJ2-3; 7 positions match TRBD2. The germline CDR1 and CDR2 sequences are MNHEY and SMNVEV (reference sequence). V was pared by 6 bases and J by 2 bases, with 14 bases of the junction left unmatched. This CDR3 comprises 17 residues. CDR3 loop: CASRARPGGGNTDTQYF. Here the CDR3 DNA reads TGTGCCAGCAGAGCCCGGCCTGGCGGGGGAAACACAGATACGCAGTATTTT.

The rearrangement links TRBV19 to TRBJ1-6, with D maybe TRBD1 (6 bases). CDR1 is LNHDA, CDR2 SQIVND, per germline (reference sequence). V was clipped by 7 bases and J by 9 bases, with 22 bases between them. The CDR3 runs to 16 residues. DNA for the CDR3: TGTGCCAGTACCCGCAAGGTGGGTACAGGGATTTCACCCCTCCACTTT. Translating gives CASTRKVGTGISPLHF.

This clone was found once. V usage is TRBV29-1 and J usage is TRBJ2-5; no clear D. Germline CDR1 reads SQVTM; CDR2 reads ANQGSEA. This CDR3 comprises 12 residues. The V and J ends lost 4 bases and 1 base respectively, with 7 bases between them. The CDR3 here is CSVALAQETQYF. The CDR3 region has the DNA TGCAGCGTTGCTCTGGCCCAAGAGACCCAGTACTTC.

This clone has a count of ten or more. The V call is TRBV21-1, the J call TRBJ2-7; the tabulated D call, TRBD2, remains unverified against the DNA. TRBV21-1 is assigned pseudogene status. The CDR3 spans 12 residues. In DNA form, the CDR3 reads TGTGCCAGCAGCAACCCCGGGGAAGAGCAGTACTTC. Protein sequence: CASSNPGEEQYF.

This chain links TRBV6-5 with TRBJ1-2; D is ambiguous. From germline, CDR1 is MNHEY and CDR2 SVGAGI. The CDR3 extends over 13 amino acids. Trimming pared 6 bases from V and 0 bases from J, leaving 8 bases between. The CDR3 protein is CASRQSSNYGYTF. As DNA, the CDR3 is TGTGCCAGCAGACAGAGTTCTAACTATGGCTACACCTTC.

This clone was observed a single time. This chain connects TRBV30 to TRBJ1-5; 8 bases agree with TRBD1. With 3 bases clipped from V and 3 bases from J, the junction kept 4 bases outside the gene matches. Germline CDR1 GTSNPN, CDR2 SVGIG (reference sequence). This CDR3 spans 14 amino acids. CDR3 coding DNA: TGTGCCTGGAGCGGGACAGGCACCAATCAGCCCCAGCATTTT. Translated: CAWSGTGTNQPQHF.

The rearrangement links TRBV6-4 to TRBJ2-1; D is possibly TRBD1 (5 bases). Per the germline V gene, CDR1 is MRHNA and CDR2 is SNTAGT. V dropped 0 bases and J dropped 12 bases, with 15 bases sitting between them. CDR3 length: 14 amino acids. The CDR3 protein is CASSDSAAGLRQFF. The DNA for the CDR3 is TGTGCCAGCAGTGACTCGGCGGCAGGGCTACGGCAGTTCTTC.

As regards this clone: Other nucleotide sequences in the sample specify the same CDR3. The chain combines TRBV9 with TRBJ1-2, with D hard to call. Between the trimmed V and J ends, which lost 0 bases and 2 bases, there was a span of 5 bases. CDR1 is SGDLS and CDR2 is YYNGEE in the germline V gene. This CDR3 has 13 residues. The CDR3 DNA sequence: TGTGCCAGCAGCGTAGGTCAGAACTATGGCTACACCTTC. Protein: CASSVGQNYGYTF.